The T cell receptor beta chain under discussion was sequenced for a study of blood T cell repertoires in COVID-19. Study-wide background: Donors in the United States, Italy and Spain gave samples during acute or convalescent COVID-19. PBMCs, B-cell-depleted T cells, or T cells provided the cDNA or gDNA that made up the material.

The authors' processing: Scientists estimated how many nucleated cells there were by amplifying reference gene primers. This table comes from immunoSEQ multiplex PCR, and its TCRdb copy is limited to in-frame clones, with some not included. The V and J calls and clone size were taken over from that table, and D and trimming were inferred from the DNA. The data contain approximately 150,000 clones, 87% of them singletons. The CDR3 loop spans 14 amino acids. V was clipped by 5 bases and J by 0 bases, with 8 bases between them. Germline assignment: CDR1 LNHDA and CDR2 SQIVND (reference sequence). Sequenced input: peripheral blood. The clonotype originates from a woman aged 50 to 60 with acute or convalescent COVID-19. The chain is built from TRBV19 and TRBJ1-5; D might be TRBD1 (6 bases). The CDR3 DNA reads TGTGCCAGTAGTCAGGGGAATAGCAATCAGCCCCAGCATTTT. Translation: CASSQGNSNQPQHF.